Listed below are T cell receptor beta chains from one sample, sequenced in a study of cytomegalovirus exposure and HLA in healthy donors. TCRdb keeps only in-frame clones here, not all; method: immunoSEQ multiplex PCR. The sample has 90,000 to 100,000 clones; around 70% are singletons. Sequencing input: PBMCs. The receptor source for this set is a man aged 45 to 65 in good health and CMV-seronegative. The CDR3 runs from the conserved cysteine through the conserved F or W. The order of the fields is CDR3 DNA, CDR3 protein, V gene, clone size, J gene, D gene. D genes are given only for firm matches. Not all rows give a size; the values are once, few, many and, for expanded clones, a class.

DNA: TGTGCCTGGAACAGACTAGCGGGGGGCACAGATACGCAGTATTTT
CDR3: CAWNRLAGGTDTQYF
V: TRBV30
size: .
J: TRBJ2-3
D: TRBD2

DNA: TGTGCCAGCAGCCCCCGGGGACACCCGAAGGAGCAGTACTTC
CDR3: CASSPRGHPKEQYF
V: TRBV27
size: few
J: TRBJ2-7
D: .

DNA: TGTGCCATCATGAAAAGCGGGAGCGAACAAGAGACCCAGTACTTC
CDR3: CAIMKSGSEQETQYF
V: TRBV10-3
size: .
J: TRBJ2-5
D: TRBD2

DNA: TGTGCTAGCGGCAATGCGGGGTCCTATGGCTACACCTTC
CDR3: CASGNAGSYGYTF
V: TRBV7-7
size: .
J: TRBJ1-2
D: .

DNA: TGTGCCAGCAGGGGCGGGGTTCTATACAATGAGCAGTTCTTC
CDR3: CASRGGVLYNEQFF
V: TRBV2
size: .
J: TRBJ2-1
D: .

DNA: TGTGCCAGTACAACAGGGGCCTATGGCTACACCTTC
CDR3: CASTTGAYGYTF
V: TRBV6-1
size: few
J: TRBJ1-2
D: TRBD1

DNA: TGTGCCAGCAGCCTCAGACAGGTCTCTGGGGCCAACGTCCTGACTTTC
CDR3: CASSLRQVSGANVLTF
V: TRBV7-8
size: few
J: TRBJ2-6
D: .

DNA: TGTGCCAGCAGCTTGCCACGGATTCAGGGGGCGTGGGGCACCGGGGAGCTGTTTTTT
CDR3: CASSLPRIQGAWGTGELFF
V: TRBV7-2
size: .
J: TRBJ2-2
D: TRBD1

DNA: TGCGCCAGCAGCTATGACTATGGGAGCACAGATACGCAGTATTTT
CDR3: CASSYDYGSTDTQYF
V: TRBV5-1
size: once
J: TRBJ2-3
D: .

DNA: TGTGCCAGCAGCGTCGCGCGGGGGGGCCCCGGGGAGCTGTTTTTT
CDR3: CASSVARGGPGELFF
V: TRBV9
size: .
J: TRBJ2-2
D: TRBD2

DNA: TGCGCCAGCAGCCAGGGACGGGAGAGAACAGATACGCAGTATTTT
CDR3: CASSQGRERTDTQYF
V: TRBV4-3
size: .
J: TRBJ2-3
D: .

DNA: TGTGCCAGCAGCCGAGGACTTTCGGGTGGAAACACCATATATTTT
CDR3: CASSRGLSGGNTIYF
V: TRBV6-5
size: .
J: TRBJ1-3
D: .

DNA: TGTGCCAGCAGCGACAGGTACCCCCCCCAAGAGACCCAGTACTTC
CDR3: CASSDRYPPQETQYF
V: TRBV7-9
size: .
J: TRBJ2-5
D: .

DNA: TGTGCCAGCAGCTTGCAGGGGACTAGCGACTGGGATACGCAGTATTTT
CDR3: CASSLQGTSDWDTQYF
V: TRBV7-2
size: few
J: TRBJ2-3
D: TRBD2

DNA: TGTGCCAGCAGCCCGCCAGGGGGCTACACAGATACGCAGTATTTT
CDR3: CASSPPGGYTDTQYF
V: TRBV7-2
size: .
J: TRBJ2-3
D: TRBD1

DNA: TGCGCCAGCAGCCCACTCACCGAAACAACTAATGAAAAACTGTTTTTT
CDR3: CASSPLTETTNEKLFF
V: TRBV4-3
size: .
J: TRBJ1-4
D: .

DNA: TGCGCCAGCAGCTTGTCTCGGACTCAGCAAGAGACCCAGTACTTC
CDR3: CASSLSRTQQETQYF
V: TRBV5-1
size: .
J: TRBJ2-5
D: .

DNA: TGTGCCAGCAGGGAGGGCGGCCAAGAGACCCAGTACTTC
CDR3: CASREGGQETQYF
V: TRBV7-2
size: .
J: TRBJ2-5
D: .

DNA: TGTGCCAGCAGTAAATACTCTGGAAACACCATATATTTT
CDR3: CASSKYSGNTIYF
V: TRBV27
size: few
J: TRBJ1-3
D: .

DNA: TGTGCCAGCAGCACCCGGGACACGTTTCAAGAGACCCAGTACTTC
CDR3: CASSTRDTFQETQYF
V: TRBV7-9
size: once
J: TRBJ2-5
D: .